This T cell receptor beta chain was found in a study of CD4 T cells in relation to SARS-CoV-2 and coronaviruses. Libraries were prepared by immunoSEQ multiplex PCR; TCRdb keeps only in-frame clonotypes and omits some of them. The data contain about 23,000 clones, 70% to 75% of them seen just once; the ten biggest clones take up around 20%. Remarks on this clone: Its specificity is not known.

J was trimmed by 11 bases and V by 2 bases; bases with no gene match: 3. CDR3 size: 14 residues. CDR1 KGHDR and CDR2 SFDVKD come from the germline V gene. CD4+ T cells from unexposed donors were obtained before the COVID-19 pandemic (2011-2018). The cells were cultured for about ten days before CD4+ T cells were isolated. Testing used SARS-CoV-2 S/N and four cold-coronavirus spikes on unexposed-donor CD4+ T cells, cells permitting. The sequenced material came from CD4+ T cells from PBMCs, cultured in vitro. This chain uses TRBV24-1 with TRBJ2-1; 12 bases are shared with TRBD2. This clonotype was obtained from a human donor in good health. CDR3: CATSDSGLAGKQFF. The CDR3 DNA reads as TGTGCCACCAGTGATTCGGGACTAGCGGGTAAGCAGTTCTTC.